This T cell receptor (beta chain) was recovered during a study of T-cell reconstitution after alpha-beta-depleted transplantation in children. Study outcomes and limitations: Reported findings indicate that, about two months after transplant, alpha-beta T cells came from several hundred expanded clones, which were derived from non-depleted graft cells. The main origin of T-cell counts and diversity one year after transplant was newly produced T cells. It was surviving recipient T cells and thymic progenitors that gave some patients high TCRbeta diversity at day 60.

This clonotype appeared many times. Its specificity is unknown. Germline CDR1 DFQATT, CDR2 SNEGSKA (reference sequence). This CDR3 has 16 amino acids. Trimming cost V 2 bases and J 6 bases; bases outside gene matches: 14. Researchers prepared the TCRbeta library using unique molecular identifiers, the study reports. One entry per CDR3 protein results from TCRdb running MiXCR on the PCR reads. This sample yields about 200,000 distinct CDR3 sequences, of which roughly 6% are seen a single time; about 4.3% belongs to the top ten. Sequencing was performed on PBMCs, taken before TCRalphabeta/CD19-depleted stem cell transplant. The genes are TRBV20-1 and TRBJ2-3; TRBD1 matches at 7 bases. This TCR was sampled from a girl under three years old with combined immunodeficiency, due to receive a stem cell transplant. The CDR3 loop is CSARSGTDNFRDTQYF. The DNA of the CDR3 is TGCAGTGCTAGATCAGGGACAGACAACTTTAGGGATACGCAGTATTTT.